These 9 T cell receptor beta chains were all obtained from the same sample, sequenced in a study of T cells in localized non-small cell lung cancer. Clones were read by immunoSEQ multiplex PCR, and TCRdb kept only the in-frame ones, dropping some. The repertoire holds around 1,700 clones, with 26% as singletons. This specimen consisted of lung tumor tissue, obtained before any cancer treatment. These receptors were collected from a male donor at least 60 years old with stage II squamous cell lung carcinoma.

This clone qualifies as medium-sized (0.01 to 0.1%). The chain links TRBV11-3 to TRBJ1-5; D may be TRBD1 (5 bases). V lost 4 bases and J lost 7, with 17 bases in between. Germline assignment: CDR1 SGHNT and CDR2 YENEEA. The CDR3 runs to 15 residues. CDR3 coding DNA: TGTGCCAGCAGCTCCCCAGGAGGGGATGAGCAGCCCCAGCATTTT. Translation: CASSSPGGDEQPQHF.

The chain combines TRBV12-1 with TRBJ2-1; no check of the table's D call, TRBD2, against the DNA was made. TRBV12-1 represents a pseudogene. CDR3 size: 18 residues. The CDR3 nucleotides read TGTGCCAGCAGCCATGATACTAGCGGGCCTCGGAAAATCAATGAGCAGTTCTTC. This encodes CASSHDTSGPRKINEQFF.

This clone was recorded a few times. The V call is TRBV30, the J call TRBJ2-7; a possible D gene is TRBD1 (5 bases). The CDR3 loop spans 14 amino acids. Trimming shortened V by 2 bases and J by 2 bases, and 13 bases separated the two germline ends. Germline V lookup: CDR1 GTSNPN, CDR2 SVGIG (reference sequence). As DNA, the CDR3 is TGTGCCTGGAGTATGGCAGGGATTGCCTACGAGCAGTACTTC. Translated: CAWSMAGIAYEQYF. Together with reference TRBV30 and TRBJ2-7, the CDR3 gives the full variable domain: SQTIHQWPATLVQPVGSPLSLECTVEGTSNPNLYWYRQAAGRGLQLLFYSVGIGQISSEVPQNLSASRPQDRQFILSSKKLLLSDSGFYLCAWSMAGIAYEQYFGPGTRLTVT.

The chain couples TRBV29-1 to TRBJ2-2; TRBD2 aligns across 9 bases. Trimming took 3 bases from V and 7 from J; bases not matched to a gene: 6. Germline CDR1 and CDR2: SQVTM and ANQGSEA. CDR3 length: 14 residues. The CDR3 loop reads CSVDGSGSDGELFF. The CDR3 region has the DNA TGCAGCGTTGACGGTAGCGGGAGCGACGGGGAGCTGTTTTTT.

The V and J genes are TRBV6-8 and TRBJ1-2, with TRBD1 as a possible D gene (6 bases). V was cut by 2 bases and J by 1 base, with 8 bases left in between. This CDR3 contains 14 residues. Germline CDR1 and CDR2: MNHGY and SAAAGT. The CDR3 sequence: CASSYLQGNYGYTF. The CDR3 DNA reads TGTGCCAGCAGTTACCTACAGGGTAACTATGGCTACACCTTC.

CDR3: CASSLNLAGGHEQYF. DNA for the CDR3: TGTGCCAGCAGTTTAAATCTAGCGGGAGGGCACGAGCAGTACTTC. The chain is built from TRBV28 and TRBJ2-7; 12 bases map to TRBD2. The CDR3 extends over 15 amino acids. With 2 bases clipped from V and 5 bases from J, the junction kept 4 bases outside the gene matches. In germline, CDR1 is MDHEN, CDR2 SYDVKM. The variable domain in full, with the rest retrieved from reference TRBV28 and TRBJ2-7, is DVKVTQSSRYLVKRTGEKVFLECVQDMDHENMFWYRQDPGLGLRLIYFSYDVKMKEKGDIPEGYSVSREKKERFSLILESASTNQTSMYLCASSLNLAGGHEQYFGPGTRLTVT.

This clone has more than one count but fewer than ten. The chain employs TRBV6-9 and TRBJ2-4; TRBD1 agrees at 7 bases. This CDR3 contains 11 residues. CDR1 and CDR2 from the germline V gene are MNHGY and SVAAGI. J lost 13 bases, V lost 6 bases, and 6 bases had no gene match. CDR3 region: CASSPPGQQYF. Written as DNA, the CDR3 is TGTGCCAGCAGCCCACCGGGACAGCAGTACTTC.

This clone was counted between two and nine times. V and J are TRBV6-8 and TRBJ1-5; a weak D match, TRBD1 (5 bases). The ends were cut back, 5 bases at V and 7 bases at J, with 12 bases in the middle. Germline V gives CDR1 MNHGY, CDR2 SAAAGT. This CDR3 has 13 residues. The CDR3 protein is CASSDGAGQPQHF. CDR3 nucleotides: TGTGCCAGCAGTGACGGGGCGGGGCAGCCCCAGCATTTT.

Only a few counts were recorded for this clone. The rearrangement joins TRBV6-8 to TRBJ2-7; D ambiguous. Germline assignment: CDR1 MNHGY and CDR2 SAAAGT. CDR3 length: 14 amino acids. Trimming stripped 0 bases from V and 3 bases from J, with 9 bases between. Written as DNA, the CDR3 is TGTGCCAGCAGTTACTCGGGCCCAGACTACGAGCAGTACTTC. Translating it yields CASSYSGPDYEQYF.